What follows is one T cell receptor beta chain and its context. Its antigen is not identified. The data derive from a study of lymphopenia after photon versus proton radiotherapy. The study, taken as a whole, reports: In patients who died, overall survival fell as post-nadir TCR diversity dropped more. After lymphocyte nadir, photon-treated repertoires showed oligoclonal expansion, especially CD8+ Temra.

Trimming removed 6 bases at V and 6 bases at J, with 6 bases between. The CDR3 length is 10 residues. CDR1 is MNHNY, CDR2 SVGAGI, per germline (reference sequence). The method was immunoSEQ multiplex PCR; TCRdb's version includes in-frame clones alone and lacks a portion of them. Of fewer than 45,000 clones detected, 85% to 90% appear once; the ten largest clones hold 10%. The sequence was collected from a woman in her seventies with pancreatic cancer. Some clones in this sample may be carry-over from other donors' samples. Sequenced material: peripheral blood, taken from a patient treated with proton-based radiotherapy. The chain employs TRBV6-6 and TRBJ2-7; maybe TRBD2 (6 bases). The CDR3 is CASRGGEQYF. The DNA for the CDR3 is TGTGCCAGCAGGGGAGGCGAGCAGTACTTC.